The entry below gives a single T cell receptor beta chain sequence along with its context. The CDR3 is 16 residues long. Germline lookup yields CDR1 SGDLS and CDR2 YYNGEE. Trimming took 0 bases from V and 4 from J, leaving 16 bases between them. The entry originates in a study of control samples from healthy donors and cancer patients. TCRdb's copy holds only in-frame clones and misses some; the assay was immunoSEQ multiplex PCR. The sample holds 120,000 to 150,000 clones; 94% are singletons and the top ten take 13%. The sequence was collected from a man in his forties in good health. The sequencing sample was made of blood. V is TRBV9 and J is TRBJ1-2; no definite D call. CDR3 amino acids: CASSVGAAESTYGYTF. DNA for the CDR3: TGTGCCAGCAGCGTAGGTGCAGCCGAGTCAACCTATGGCTACACCTTC.